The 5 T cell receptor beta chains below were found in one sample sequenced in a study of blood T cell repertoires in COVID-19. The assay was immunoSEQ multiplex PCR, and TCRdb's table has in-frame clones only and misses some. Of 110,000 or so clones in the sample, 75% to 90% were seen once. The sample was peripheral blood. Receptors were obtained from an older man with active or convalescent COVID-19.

CDR3 DNA sequence: TGTGCCAGCAGCTCCGGGACTAGCGGGAGTATGGTGACCCAGTACTTC. It encodes CASSSGTSGSMVTQYF. The chain combines TRBV7-9 with TRBJ2-5; 14 bases match TRBD2. V dropped 4 bases and J dropped 7; count of bases not matched to a gene: 8. Germline loops: CDR1 SEHNR, CDR2 FQNEAQ (reference sequence). CDR3 size: 16 residues. Combining the CDR3 with reference TRBV7-9 and TRBJ2-5 gives the whole variable domain DTGVSQNPRHKITKRGQNVTFRCDPISEHNRLYWYRQTLGQGPEFLTYFQNEAQLEKSRLLSDRFSAERPKGSFSTLEIQRTEQGDSAMYLCASSSGTSGSMVTQYFGPGTRLLVL.

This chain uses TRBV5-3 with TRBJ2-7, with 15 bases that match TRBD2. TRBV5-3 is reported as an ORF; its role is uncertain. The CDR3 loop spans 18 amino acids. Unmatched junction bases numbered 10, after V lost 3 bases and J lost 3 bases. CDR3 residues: CARSSGLAGGHSYYEQYF. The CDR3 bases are TGTGCCAGAAGCTCCGGACTAGCGGGAGGGCATTCCTACTACGAGCAGTACTTC.

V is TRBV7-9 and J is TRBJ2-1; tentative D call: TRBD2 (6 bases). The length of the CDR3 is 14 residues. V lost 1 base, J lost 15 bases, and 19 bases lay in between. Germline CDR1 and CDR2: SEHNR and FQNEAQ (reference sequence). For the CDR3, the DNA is TGTGCCAGCAGCTTAGGGATTAGCGGAGACGTTACGTTCTTC. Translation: CASSLGISGDVTFF.

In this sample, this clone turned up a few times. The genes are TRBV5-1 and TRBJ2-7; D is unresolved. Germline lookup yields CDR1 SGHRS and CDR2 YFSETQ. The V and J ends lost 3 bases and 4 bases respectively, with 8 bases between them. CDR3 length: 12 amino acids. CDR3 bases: TGCGCCAGCAGCTCCCCCTCTTACGAGCAGTACTTC. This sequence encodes CASSSPSYEQYF.

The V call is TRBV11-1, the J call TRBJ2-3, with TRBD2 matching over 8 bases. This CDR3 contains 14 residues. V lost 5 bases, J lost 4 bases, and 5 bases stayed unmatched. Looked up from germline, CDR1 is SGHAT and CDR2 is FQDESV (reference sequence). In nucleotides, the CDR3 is TGTGCCAGCAGCCCCCGGACTAGCCCAGATACGCAGTATTTT. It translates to CASSPRTSPDTQYF.